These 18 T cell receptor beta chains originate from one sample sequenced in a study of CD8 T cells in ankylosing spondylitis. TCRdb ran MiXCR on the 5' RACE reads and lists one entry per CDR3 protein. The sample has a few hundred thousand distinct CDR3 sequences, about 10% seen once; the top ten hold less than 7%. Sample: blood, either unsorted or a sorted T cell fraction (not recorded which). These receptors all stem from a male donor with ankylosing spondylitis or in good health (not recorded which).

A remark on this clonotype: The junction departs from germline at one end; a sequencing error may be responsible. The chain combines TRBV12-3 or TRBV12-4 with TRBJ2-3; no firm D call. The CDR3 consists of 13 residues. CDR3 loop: CTSSQVVGDTQYF. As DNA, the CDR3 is TGTACCAGCAGCCAAGTGGTAGGAGATACGCAGTATTTT.

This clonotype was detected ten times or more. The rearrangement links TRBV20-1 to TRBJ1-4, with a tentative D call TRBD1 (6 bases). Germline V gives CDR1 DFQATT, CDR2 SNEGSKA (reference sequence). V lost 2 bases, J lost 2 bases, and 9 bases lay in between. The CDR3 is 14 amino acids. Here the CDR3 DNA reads TGCAGTGCTAGACCACAGGGCACTAATGAAAAACTGTTTTTT. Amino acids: CSARPQGTNEKLFF.

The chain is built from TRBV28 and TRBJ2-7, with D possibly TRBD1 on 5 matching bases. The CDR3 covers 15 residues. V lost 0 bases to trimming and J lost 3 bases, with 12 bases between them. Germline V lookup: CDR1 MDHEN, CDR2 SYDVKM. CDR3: CASSLWGRTDYEQYF. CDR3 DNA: TGTGCCAGCAGTTTATGGGGGCGCACTGACTACGAGCAGTACTTC.

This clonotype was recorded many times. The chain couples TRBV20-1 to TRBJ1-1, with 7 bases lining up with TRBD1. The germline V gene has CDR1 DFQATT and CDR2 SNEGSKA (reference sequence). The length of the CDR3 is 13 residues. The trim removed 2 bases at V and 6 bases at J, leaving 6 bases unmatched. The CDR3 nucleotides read TGCAGTGCTAGATCGACAGGGTTTCCTGAAGCTTTCTTT. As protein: CSARSTGFPEAFF.

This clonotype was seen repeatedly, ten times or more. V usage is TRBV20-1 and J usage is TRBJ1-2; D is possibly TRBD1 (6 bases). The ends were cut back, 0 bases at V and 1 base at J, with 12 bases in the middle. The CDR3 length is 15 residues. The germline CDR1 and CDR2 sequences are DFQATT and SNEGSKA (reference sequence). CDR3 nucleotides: TGCAGTGCTAGAGATTTAACAGGGAGTAACTATGGCTACACCTTC. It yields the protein CSARDLTGSNYGYTF.

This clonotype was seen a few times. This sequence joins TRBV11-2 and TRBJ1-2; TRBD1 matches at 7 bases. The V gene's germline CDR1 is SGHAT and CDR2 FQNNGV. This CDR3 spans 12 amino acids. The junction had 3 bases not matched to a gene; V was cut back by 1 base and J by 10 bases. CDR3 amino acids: CASSLGTGYYTF. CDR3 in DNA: TGTGCCAGCAGCTTAGGGACAGGTTACTACACCTTC.

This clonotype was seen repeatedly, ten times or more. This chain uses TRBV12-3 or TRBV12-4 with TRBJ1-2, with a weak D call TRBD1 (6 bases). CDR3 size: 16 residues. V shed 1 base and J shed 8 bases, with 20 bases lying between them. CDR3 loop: CASSLGSDSLLEGYTF. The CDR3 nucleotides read TGTGCCAGCAGTTTAGGGTCGGACAGCCTACTAGAGGGCTACACCTTC.

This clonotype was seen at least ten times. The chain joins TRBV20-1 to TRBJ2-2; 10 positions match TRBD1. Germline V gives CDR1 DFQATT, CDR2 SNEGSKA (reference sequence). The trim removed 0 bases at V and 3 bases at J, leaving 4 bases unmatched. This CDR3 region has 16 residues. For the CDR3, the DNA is TGCAGTGCTAGAGACTCCGGGACAGGGGACACCGGGGAGCTGTTTTTT. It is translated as CSARDSGTGDTGELFF.

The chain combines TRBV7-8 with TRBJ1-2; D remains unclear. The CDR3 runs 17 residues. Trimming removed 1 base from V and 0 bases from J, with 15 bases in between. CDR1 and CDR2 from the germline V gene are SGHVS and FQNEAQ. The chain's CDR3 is CASSLVLLPTPNYGYTF. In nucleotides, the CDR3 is TGTGCCAGCAGCTTAGTACTCCTCCCGACACCTAACTATGGCTACACCTTC.

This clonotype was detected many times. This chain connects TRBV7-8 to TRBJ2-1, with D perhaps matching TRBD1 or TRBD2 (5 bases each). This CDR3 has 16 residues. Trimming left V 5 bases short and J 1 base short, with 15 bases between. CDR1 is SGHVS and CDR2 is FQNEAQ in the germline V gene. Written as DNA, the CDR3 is TGTGCCAGCAGCCCGACGACGGGGCCGTCCTACAATGAGCAGTTCTTC. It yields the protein CASSPTTGPSYNEQFF. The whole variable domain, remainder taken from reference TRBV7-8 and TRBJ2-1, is GAGVSQSPRYKVAKRGQDVALRCDPISGHVSLFWYQQALGQGPEFLTYFQNEAQLDKSGLPSDRFFAERPEGSVSTLKIQRTQQEDSAVYLCASSPTTGPSYNEQFFGPGTRLTVL.

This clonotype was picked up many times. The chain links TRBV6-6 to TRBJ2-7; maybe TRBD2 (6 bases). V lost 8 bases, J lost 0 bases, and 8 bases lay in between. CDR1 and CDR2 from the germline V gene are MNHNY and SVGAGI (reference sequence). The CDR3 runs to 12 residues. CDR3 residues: CASGAGSYEQYF. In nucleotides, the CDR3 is TGTGCCAGCGGAGCGGGCTCCTACGAGCAGTACTTC.

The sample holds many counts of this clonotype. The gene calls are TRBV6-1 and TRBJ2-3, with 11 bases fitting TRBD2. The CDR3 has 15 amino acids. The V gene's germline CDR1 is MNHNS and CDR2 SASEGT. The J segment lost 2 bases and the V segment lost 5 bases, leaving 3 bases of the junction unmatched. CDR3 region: CASSMGLADTDTQYF. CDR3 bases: TGTGCCAGCAGTATGGGACTAGCGGACACAGATACGCAGTATTTT.

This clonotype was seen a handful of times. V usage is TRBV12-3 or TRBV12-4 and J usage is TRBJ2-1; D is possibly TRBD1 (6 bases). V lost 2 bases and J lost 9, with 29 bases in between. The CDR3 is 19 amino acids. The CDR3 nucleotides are TGTGCCAGCAGTTTATTTAGGTTGTCGTTGGGCAGGGGAAAGGGTGAGCAGTTCTTC. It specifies CASSLFRLSLGRGKGEQFF.

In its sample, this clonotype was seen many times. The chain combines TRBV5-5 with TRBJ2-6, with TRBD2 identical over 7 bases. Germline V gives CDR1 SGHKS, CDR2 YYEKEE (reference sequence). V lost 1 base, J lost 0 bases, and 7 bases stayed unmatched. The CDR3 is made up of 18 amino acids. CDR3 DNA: TGTGCCAGCAGCTTGAGTGGGGGGGTAGGCTCTGGGGCCAACGTCCTGACTTTC. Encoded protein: CASSLSGGVGSGANVLTF.

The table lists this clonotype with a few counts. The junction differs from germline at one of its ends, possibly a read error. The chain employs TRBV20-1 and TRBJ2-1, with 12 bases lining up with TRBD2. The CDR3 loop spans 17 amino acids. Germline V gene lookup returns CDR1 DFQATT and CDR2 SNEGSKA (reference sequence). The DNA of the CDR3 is TGCTGTGCTAGAGTGGCTAGCGGGGGGGCGGCTTACAATGAGCAGTTCTTC. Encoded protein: CCARVASGGAAYNEQFF.

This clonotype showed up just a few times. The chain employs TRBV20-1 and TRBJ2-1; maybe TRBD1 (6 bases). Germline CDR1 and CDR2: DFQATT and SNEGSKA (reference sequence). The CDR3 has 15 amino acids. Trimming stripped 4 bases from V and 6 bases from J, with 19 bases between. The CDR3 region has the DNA TGCAGTGCTACTCCCCGGACAGTGGGAACCAATGAGCAGTTCTTC. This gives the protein CSATPRTVGTNEQFF.

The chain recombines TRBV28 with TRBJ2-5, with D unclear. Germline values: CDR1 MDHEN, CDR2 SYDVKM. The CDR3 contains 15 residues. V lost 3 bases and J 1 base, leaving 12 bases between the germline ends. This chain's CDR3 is CASSFRETTQETQYF. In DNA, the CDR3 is TGTGCCAGCAGTTTCAGAGAGACAACCCAAGAGACCCAGTACTTC.

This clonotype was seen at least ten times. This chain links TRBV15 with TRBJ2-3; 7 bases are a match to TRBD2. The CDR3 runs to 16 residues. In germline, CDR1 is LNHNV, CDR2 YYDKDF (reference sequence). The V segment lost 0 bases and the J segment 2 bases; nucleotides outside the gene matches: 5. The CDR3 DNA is TGTGCCACCAGCAGAGATGGAGCGGGAAACACAGATACGCAGTATTTT. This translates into CATSRDGAGNTDTQYF.